Shown below are 2 T cell receptor beta chains from a single sample sequenced in a study of CD8+CD57+ T cells in acquired aplastic anemia. Profiling that covered TCR beta VDJ and CDR3 relied on genomic DNA as its template. TCRdb called the reads again in MiXCR, with one record for every CDR3 protein. The data hold 150,000 to 200,000 distinct CDR3 sequences, with under 70% observed a single time. The sequencing input was sorted CD4+, CD8+, or CD8+CD57+ T cells (not recorded which) from PBMCs. These receptors were taken from a human donor with severe aplastic anemia or a healthy control (not recorded which).

V usage is TRBV25-1 and J usage is TRBJ1-2, with 7 positions matching TRBD1. The germline V gene encodes CDR1 MGHDK and CDR2 SYGVNS. V trimming: 0 bases; J trimming: 5 bases; junction bases outside the gene matches: 9. The CDR3 totals 16 residues. The CDR3 reads CASSEYGRGRGYGYTF. The CDR3 DNA reads as TGTGCCAGCAGTGAATATGGGAGGGGGCGGGGATATGGCTACACCTTC.

The chain employs TRBV7-9 and TRBJ1-1; TRBD1 matches 7 bases. Trimming at V came to 4 bases and at J to 1 base, leaving 15 bases not matched to a gene. The CDR3 covers 18 residues. Looked up from germline, CDR1 is SEHNR and CDR2 is FQNEAQ (reference sequence). CDR3 bases: TGTGCCAGCAGCTCACTGAGCCGCCCCGGGACAGAGAACACTGAAGCTTTCTTT. Its translation: CASSSLSRPGTENTEAFF.